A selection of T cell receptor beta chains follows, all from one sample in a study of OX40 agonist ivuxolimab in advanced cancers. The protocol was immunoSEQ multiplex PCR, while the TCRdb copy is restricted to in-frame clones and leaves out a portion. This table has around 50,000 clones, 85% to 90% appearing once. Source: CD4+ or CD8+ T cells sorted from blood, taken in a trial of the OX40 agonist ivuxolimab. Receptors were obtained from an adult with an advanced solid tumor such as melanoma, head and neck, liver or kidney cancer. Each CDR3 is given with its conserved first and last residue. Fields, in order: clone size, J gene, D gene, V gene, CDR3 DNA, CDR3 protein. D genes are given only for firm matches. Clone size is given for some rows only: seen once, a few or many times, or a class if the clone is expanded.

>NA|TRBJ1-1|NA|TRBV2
TGTGCCAGCAGTTGGACGGATGAAGCTTTCTTT
CASSWTDEAFF
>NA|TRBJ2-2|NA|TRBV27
TGTGCCAGCAGTTCTTCTAGCGACGGCGGGGAGCTGTTTTTT
CASSSSSDGGELFF
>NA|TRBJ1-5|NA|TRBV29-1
TGCAGCGCCGGGAATAGCAATCAGCCCCAGCATTTT
CSAGNSNQPQHF
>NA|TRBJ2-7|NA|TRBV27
TGTGCCAGCAGTTTCGAGGGAGGACAACGCGAGCAGTACTTC
CASSFEGGQREQYF
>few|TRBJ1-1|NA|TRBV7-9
TGTGCCAGCAGCTTATCGGCAGAGGGCACTGAAGCTTTCTTT
CASSLSAEGTEAFF
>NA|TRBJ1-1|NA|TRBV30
TGTGCCTGGCGTCGGCTGATGAACACTGAAGCTTTCTTT
CAWRRLMNTEAFF
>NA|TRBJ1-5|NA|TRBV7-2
TGTGCCAGCAGCTCCGCCAGCGGGTATCCCCAGCATTTT
CASSSASGYPQHF
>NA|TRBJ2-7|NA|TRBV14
TGTGCCAGCAGCCCGACAGGCTACGAGCAGTACTTC
CASSPTGYEQYF
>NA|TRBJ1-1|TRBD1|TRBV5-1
TGCGCCAGCAGGGCAGGGGGCATGAACACTGAAGCTTTCTTT
CASRAGGMNTEAFF
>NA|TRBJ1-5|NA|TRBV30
TGTGCCTGGAGTTCAGGGAGGAATCAGCCCCAGCATTTT
CAWSSGRNQPQHF
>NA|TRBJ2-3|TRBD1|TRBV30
TGTGCCTGGAGCCTAGGACAGGTGGGGGCAGATACGCAGTATTTT
CAWSLGQVGADTQYF
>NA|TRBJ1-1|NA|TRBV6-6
TGTGCCAGCAGTTACGGGGGTAGGAACACTGAAGCTTTCTTT
CASSYGGRNTEAFF
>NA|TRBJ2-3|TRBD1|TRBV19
TGTGCCAGTCCAATAAGACAGGGGGCTCCTACAGATACGCAGTATTTT
CASPIRQGAPTDTQYF
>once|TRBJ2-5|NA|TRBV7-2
TGTGCCAGCAGCTTAGCTGGGGTTCGCCAAGAGACCCAGTACTTC
CASSLAGVRQETQYF
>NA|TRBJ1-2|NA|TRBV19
TGTGCCAGTAGTACGCAGGCTAACTATGGCTACACCTTC
CASSTQANYGYTF
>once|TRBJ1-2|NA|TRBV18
TGTGCCAGCTCCTTCGGGGGATATGGCTACACCTTC
CASSFGGYGYTF
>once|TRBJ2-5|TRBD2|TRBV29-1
TGCAGCGTTGAAGAGGGACTAGCGGGAGCCGTCTACGGGACCCAGTACTTC
CSVEEGLAGAVYGTQYF
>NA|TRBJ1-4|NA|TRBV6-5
TGTGCCACCTCCCAGTCTGCGGCTAATGAAAAACTGTTTTTT
CATSQSAANEKLFF
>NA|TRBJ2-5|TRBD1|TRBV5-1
TGCGCCAGCAGCCCGGGGACAGGGGAGTGGACCCAGTACTTC
CASSPGTGEWTQYF
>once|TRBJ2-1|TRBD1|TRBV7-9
TGTGCCAGTCCCCGGGACAGCTCCTACAATGAGCAGTTCTTC
CASPRDSSYNEQFF
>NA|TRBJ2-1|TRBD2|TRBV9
TGTGCCAGCAGCGCGACTAGCGAGTCCTACAATGAGCAGTTCTTC
CASSATSESYNEQFF
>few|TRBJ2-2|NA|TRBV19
TGTGCCAGTAGTATAAACCGGGAGAGCGGGGAGCTGTTTTTT
CASSINRESGELFF
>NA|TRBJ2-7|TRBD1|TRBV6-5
TGTGCCAGCACCAGGGGGACAGACTCCTACGAGCAGTACTTC
CASTRGTDSYEQYF
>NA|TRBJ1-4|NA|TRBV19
TGTGCCAGTAACAGTGCAACTAATGAAAAACTGTTTTTT
CASNSATNEKLFF
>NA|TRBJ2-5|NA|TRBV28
TGTGCCAGCAGCCTCCCGCCAGGCCAAGAGACCCAGTACTTC
CASSLPPGQETQYF
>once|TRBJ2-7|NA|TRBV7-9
TGTGCCAGCAGCTCCGACAGTAGGAGCTCCTACGAGCAGTACTTC
CASSSDSRSSYEQYF
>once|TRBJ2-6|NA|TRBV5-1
TGCGCCAGCAGCTTGACCCATCAGAGCTCTGGGGCCAACGTCCTGACTTTC
CASSLTHQSSGANVLTF
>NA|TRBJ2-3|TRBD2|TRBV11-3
TGTGCCAGCAGCCAGAGGACTAGCGGCACAGATACGCAGTATTTT
CASSQRTSGTDTQYF
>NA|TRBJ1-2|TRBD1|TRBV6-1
TGTGCCAGCAGCGGGACAGGGGTTGATGGCTACACCTTC
CASSGTGVDGYTF
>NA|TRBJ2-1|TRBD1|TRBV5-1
TGCGCCAGCAGCTTGATCGGGACAGGGGCGGGGAATGAGCAGTTCTTC
CASSLIGTGAGNEQFF
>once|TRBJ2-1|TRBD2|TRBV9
TGTGCCAGCAGCCCCGGCGGGAGCGAGAACAATGAGCAGTTCTTC
CASSPGGSENNEQFF
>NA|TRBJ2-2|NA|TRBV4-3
TGCGCCAGCAGCCAAGGCTTTTCCGGGGAGCTGTTTTTT
CASSQGFSGELFF
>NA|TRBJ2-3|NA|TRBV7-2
TGTGCCAGCAGCTCTCTCCCCAAAAGCACAGATACGCAGTATTTT
CASSSLPKSTDTQYF
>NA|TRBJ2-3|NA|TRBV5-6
TGTGCCAGCAGCTGGGGACCCTACAGCACAGATACGCAGTATTTT
CASSWGPYSTDTQYF
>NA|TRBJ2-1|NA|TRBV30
TGTGCCTGGAGTGTACTCGGGATACAGTTCTTC
CAWSVLGIQFF
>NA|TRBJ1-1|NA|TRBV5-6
TGTGCCAGCAGCCCTTACTTTACAGGGAGTCCAGCTTTCTTT
CASSPYFTGSPAFF
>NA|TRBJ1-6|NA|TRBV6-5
TGTGCCAGCAAAATGGACAGCTCCTATAATTCACCCCTCCACTTT
CASKMDSSYNSPLHF
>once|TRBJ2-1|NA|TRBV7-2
TGTGCCAGCAGCTACCACAGGAATTACAATGAGCAGTTCTTC
CASSYHRNYNEQFF
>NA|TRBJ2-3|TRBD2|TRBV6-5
TGTGCCAGCGCGGGGGCAGATACGCAGTATTTT
CASAGADTQYF
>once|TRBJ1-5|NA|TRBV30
TGTGCCTGGAGTGTTTTCGCGGGGGGTCAGCCCCAGCATTTT
CAWSVFAGGQPQHF
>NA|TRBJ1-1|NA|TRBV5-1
TGCGCCAGCAGCTTATCCAGGGGATCCGAAGCTTTCTTT
CASSLSRGSEAFF
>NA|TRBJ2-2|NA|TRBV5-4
TGTGCCAGCAGCCAAACGTACACCGGGGAGCTGTTTTTT
CASSQTYTGELFF
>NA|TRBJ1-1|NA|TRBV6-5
TGTGCCAGCAGTTACGGTCGTAGGAACACTGAAGCTTTCTTT
CASSYGRRNTEAFF
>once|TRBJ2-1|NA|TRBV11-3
TGTGCCAGCAGCTTAGATGACGAGATTCAGTTCTTC
CASSLDDEIQFF
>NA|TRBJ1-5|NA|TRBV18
TGTGCCAGCTCACCAGACCCCGATCAGCCCCAGCATTTT
CASSPDPDQPQHF
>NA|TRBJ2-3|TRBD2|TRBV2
TGTGCCAGCAGTGTGACTAGCGGGGGGGGACCAGATACGCAGTATTTT
CASSVTSGGGPDTQYF
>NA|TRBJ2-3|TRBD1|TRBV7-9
TGTGCCAGCAGCCGTACCAGGGGGCTTTCAGATACGCAGTATTTT
CASSRTRGLSDTQYF
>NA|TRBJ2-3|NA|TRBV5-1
TGCGCCAGCAGCTTGGAGGCATCGGAAGATACGCAGTATTTT
CASSLEASEDTQYF
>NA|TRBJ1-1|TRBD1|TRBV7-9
TGTGCCAGCAGCCCACAGGGGGCTGAAGCTTTCTTT
CASSPQGAEAFF
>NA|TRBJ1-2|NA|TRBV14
TGTGCCAGCAGCCCCCCCGGGTCCGGTGGCTACACCTTC
CASSPPGSGGYTF
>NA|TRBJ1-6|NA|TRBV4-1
TGCGCCAGCAGCTTTCTTGGCCGGGCTGGGGATTCACCCCTCCACTTT
CASSFLGRAGDSPLHF
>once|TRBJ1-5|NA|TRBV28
TGTGCCAGCAGCCGGGGAGGAAATAGCAATCAGCCCCAGCATTTT
CASSRGGNSNQPQHF
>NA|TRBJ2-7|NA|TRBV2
TGTGCCAGTTCTGGCGGGGCGTGGGAGCAGTACTTC
CASSGGAWEQYF
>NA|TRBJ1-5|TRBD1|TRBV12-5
TGTGCTAGTGTTGGGACAGGGGTGGGACAGCCCCAGCATTTT
CASVGTGVGQPQHF
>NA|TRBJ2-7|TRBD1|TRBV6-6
TGTGCCAGCAGTCCTGGGACAGGCCTCGAGCAGTACTTC
CASSPGTGLEQYF